This TCR beta chain originates from a study of CD8 T cells in ankylosing spondylitis. TCRdb ran MiXCR on the 5' RACE reads and lists one entry per CDR3 protein. Here the sample spans approximately 100,000 distinct CDR3 sequences, roughly 8% being singletons. The TCR sequence derives from a male donor with ankylosing spondylitis or in good health (not recorded which). The sequencing input was blood, either unsorted or a sorted T cell fraction (not recorded which).

As DNA, the CDR3 is TGTGCCAGCAGCGCCCAGGGAAATCAGCCCCAGCATTTT. Amino acids: CASSAQGNQPQHF. The chain uses TRBV12-3 or TRBV12-4 and TRBJ1-5; possible D gene TRBD1, 5 bases. CDR3 size: 13 residues. The V gene lost 6 bases and the J gene lost 4 bases, with 10 bases spanning the gap.